One T cell receptor (beta chain) is described in this entry. The antigen remains undetermined. The protocol was immunoSEQ multiplex PCR, while the TCRdb copy is restricted to in-frame clones and leaves out a portion. The sample records approximately 56,000 clones, less than 80% being singletons. CDR3 length equals 14 residues. The J segment lost 7 bases and the V segment lost 4 bases, leaving 8 bases of the junction unmatched. Germline V gives CDR1 MNHEY, CDR2 SMNVEV (reference sequence). This entry comes from a study of a mutant IDH1 vaccine in newly diagnosed glioma. Study-level background: Vaccination followed radiotherapy alone by 4-6 weeks, or accompanied temozolomide cycles. Therapy received beforehand was radiotherapy, temozolomide, or both, with most patients given both.

Sample time point: week 47, end of study. It was 300 ug of mutant IDH1 20-mer peptide that made up each vaccine dose, given with topical imiquimod. Donor tumors were new WHO grade 3 or 4 IDH1-mutant, ATRX-lost astrocytomas. This receptor was obtained from a man aged 45-65 years with glioma. This specimen consisted of PBMCs, obtained from a glioma patient whose treatment included an IDH1 peptide vaccine. The rearrangement uses TRBV27 and TRBJ1-2, with 8 bases that match TRBD1. The CDR3 nucleotides read TGTGCCAGCAGTTCCAGCGGACAGGGACGTGGCTACACCTTC. Translating gives CASSSSGQGRGYTF.